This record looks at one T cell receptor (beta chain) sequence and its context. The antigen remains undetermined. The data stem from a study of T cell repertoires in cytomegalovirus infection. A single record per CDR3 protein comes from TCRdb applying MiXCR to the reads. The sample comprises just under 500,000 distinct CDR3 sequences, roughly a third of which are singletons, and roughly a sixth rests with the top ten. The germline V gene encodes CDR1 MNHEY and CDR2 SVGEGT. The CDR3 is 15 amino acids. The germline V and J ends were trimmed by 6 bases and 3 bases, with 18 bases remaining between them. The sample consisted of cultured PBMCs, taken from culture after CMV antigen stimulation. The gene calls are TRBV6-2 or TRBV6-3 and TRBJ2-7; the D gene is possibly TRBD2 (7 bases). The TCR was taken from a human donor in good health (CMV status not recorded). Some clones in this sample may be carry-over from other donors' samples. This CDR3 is CASSHEGGGNYEQYF. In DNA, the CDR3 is TGTGCCAGCAGCCACGAGGGGGGGGGGAACTACGAGCAGTACTTC.